The 10 T cell receptor beta chains below were found in one sample sequenced in a study of identical twins. A single record per CDR3 protein comes from TCRdb applying MiXCR to the 5' RACE reads. The data contain approximately 190,000 distinct CDR3 sequences, approximately 16% of them singletons. This sample also appeared in a second study, on T cells expressing NK-cell markers.

What was sequenced was CD8+ T cells sorted from blood. Receptor source: a woman between 18 and 29 years old in good health.

The chain couples TRBV4-2 to TRBJ2-2; 12 bases align to TRBD2. Germline V gives CDR1 LGHNA, CDR2 YNFKEQ. The CDR3 extends over 16 amino acids. Trimming removed 1 base from V and 4 bases from J; junction bases left unmatched: 1. The CDR3 is CASSQGTSGVTGELFF. The CDR3 bases are TGTGCCAGCAGCCAAGGGACTAGCGGGGTCACCGGGGAGCTGTTTTTT.

This clonotype has more than one count but fewer than ten. The chain employs TRBV5-1 and TRBJ2-1; maybe TRBD2 (7 bases). The CDR3 is 14 amino acids. The germline CDR1 and CDR2 sequences are SGHRS and YFSETQ. Deletions cut 0 bases from V and 9 bases from J, with 13 bases between. The CDR3 loop reads CASSLGIGGGEQFF. CDR3 sequence (DNA): TGCGCCAGCAGCTTGGGTATAGGGGGGGGTGAGCAGTTCTTC.

The V gene is TRBV2, the J gene TRBJ1-2; D uncertain. Germline-derived CDR1 and CDR2 are SNHLY and FYNNEI. V was pared by 4 bases and J by 1 base, with 4 bases between. The CDR3 spans 12 residues. DNA of the CDR3: TGTGCCAGCAGTGCATTTAACTATGGCTACACCTTC. Translating it yields CASSAFNYGYTF.

The chain employs TRBV7-9 and TRBJ1-2, with D uncertain. Looked up from germline, CDR1 is SEHNR and CDR2 is FQNEAQ (reference sequence). V lost 1 base, J lost 9 bases, and 9 bases lay in between. There are 12 residues in the CDR3. CDR3: CASSLDRGSYTF. The CDR3 DNA sequence: TGTGCCAGCAGCTTAGATCGTGGGAGCTACACCTTC.

This clonotype was found a few times. The V and J genes are TRBV12-3 or TRBV12-4 and TRBJ2-7; TRBD2 matches at 14 bases. The CDR3 spans 19 residues. Trimming cost V 0 bases and J 2 bases; bases outside gene matches: 9. The CDR3 coding sequence is TGTGCCAGCAGTTTAGCGCTAAGACTAGCGGGGGGGTCCACCTACGAGCAGTACTTC. Protein: CASSLALRLAGGSTYEQYF.

J is TRBJ1-1 and V is TRBV6-1, with a tentative D call TRBD1 (5 bases). The germline V gene encodes CDR1 MNHNS and CDR2 SASEGT. Trimming took 6 bases from V and 3 from J, leaving 11 bases between them. This CDR3 contains 13 residues. This CDR3 reads CASSPLGDTEAFF. The CDR3 DNA follows: TGTGCCAGCAGCCCCTTGGGGGACACTGAAGCTTTCTTT.

The table lists this clonotype with a few counts. The rearrangement links TRBV10-3 to TRBJ1-2; no definite D call. Germline loops: CDR1 ENHRY, CDR2 SYGVKD. V was shortened by 0 bases and J by 4 bases, with 21 bases between the two germline ends. The CDR3 spans 18 residues. The CDR3 DNA sequence: TGTGCCATCAGTGAGTCGCGTGTTGGGGAGGCAGATCTCTATGGCTACACCTTC. Translated, it gives CAISESRVGEADLYGYTF.

This clonotype showed up many times. The rearrangement joins TRBV29-1 to TRBJ2-7, with TRBD2 identical over 11 bases. This CDR3 region has 13 residues. Germline CDR1 and CDR2: SQVTM and ANQGSEA. Losses at the gene ends were 7 bases for V and 1 base for J; bases not matched to a gene: 3. The CDR3 protein is CSGGTSGSYEQYF. The DNA for the CDR3 is TGCAGCGGAGGGACTAGCGGATCCTACGAGCAGTACTTC.

The chain uses TRBV29-1 and TRBJ2-7, with 10 bases matching TRBD1. There are 14 residues in the CDR3. After removal of 3 bases from V and 5 bases from J, the junction contained 7 bases not matched to a gene. Germline values: CDR1 SQVTM, CDR2 ANQGSEA. CDR3 sequence reads: CSVDHGTGVNEQYF. The CDR3, as DNA: TGCAGCGTTGATCACGGGACAGGGGTAAACGAGCAGTACTTC.

This chain connects TRBV15 to TRBJ2-7, with D possibly matching TRBD1 (7 bases). Trimming left V 4 bases short and J 4 bases short, with 17 bases between. CDR3 length: 15 amino acids. The germline gives CDR1 LNHNV, CDR2 YYDKDF (reference sequence). The DNA for the CDR3 is TGTGCCACCAGCAAGGTGACGGAGGGGGCTTACGAGCAGTACTTC. The encoded protein is CATSKVTEGAYEQYF.